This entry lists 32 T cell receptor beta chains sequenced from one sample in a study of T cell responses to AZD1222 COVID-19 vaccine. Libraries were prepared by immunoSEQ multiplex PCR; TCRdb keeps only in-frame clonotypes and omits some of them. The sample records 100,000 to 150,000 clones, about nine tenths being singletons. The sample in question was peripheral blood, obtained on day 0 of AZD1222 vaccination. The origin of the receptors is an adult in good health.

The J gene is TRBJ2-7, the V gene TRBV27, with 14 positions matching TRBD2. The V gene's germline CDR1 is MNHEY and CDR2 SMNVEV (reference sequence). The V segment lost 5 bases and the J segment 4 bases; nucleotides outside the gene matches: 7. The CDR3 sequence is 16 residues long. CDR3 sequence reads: CASSATRTSGGYEQYF. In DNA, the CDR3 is TGTGCCAGCAGTGCGACCAGGACTAGCGGGGGGTACGAGCAGTACTTC.

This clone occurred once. In DNA, the CDR3 is TGCGCCAGCAGCCCCATGGGCTTCCGGGACACCAGACGCACTGAAGCTTTCTTT. Residues: CASSPMGFRDTRRTEAFF. The gene calls are TRBV4-1 and TRBJ1-1, with D possibly matching TRBD1 (6 bases). Trimming left V 4 bases short and J 4 bases short, with 25 bases between. The CDR3 is 18 residues long. CDR1 is MGHRA and CDR2 is YSYEKL in the germline V gene.

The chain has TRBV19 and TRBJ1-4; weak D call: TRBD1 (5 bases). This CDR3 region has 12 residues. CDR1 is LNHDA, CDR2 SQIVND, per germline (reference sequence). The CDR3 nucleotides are TGTGCTTCCGGGGGTATGGTTGAAAAACTGTTTTTT. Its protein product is CASGGMVEKLFF.

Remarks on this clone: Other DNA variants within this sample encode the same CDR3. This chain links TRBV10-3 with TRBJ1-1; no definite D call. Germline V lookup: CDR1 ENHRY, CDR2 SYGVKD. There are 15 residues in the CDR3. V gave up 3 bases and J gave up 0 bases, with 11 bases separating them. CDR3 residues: CAISESQVLNTEAFF. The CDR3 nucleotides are TGTGCCATCAGTGAATCCCAGGTTCTGAACACTGAAGCTTTCTTT.

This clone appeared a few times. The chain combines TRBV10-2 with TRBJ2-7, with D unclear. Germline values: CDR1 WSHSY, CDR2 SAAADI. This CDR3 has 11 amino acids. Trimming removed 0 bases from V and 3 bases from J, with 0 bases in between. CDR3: CASSESYEQYF. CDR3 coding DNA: TGCGCCAGCAGTGAGTCCTACGAGCAGTACTTC.

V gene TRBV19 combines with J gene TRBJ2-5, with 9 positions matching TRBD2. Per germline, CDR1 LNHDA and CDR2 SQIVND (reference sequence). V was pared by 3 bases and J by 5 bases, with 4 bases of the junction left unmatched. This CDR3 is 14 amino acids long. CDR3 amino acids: CASSMGLAGETQYF. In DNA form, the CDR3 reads TGTGCCAGTAGTATGGGTCTAGCGGGGGAGACCCAGTACTTC.

The CDR3 spells CASSPQGAKETQYF. The CDR3 coding sequence is TGTGCCAGTAGCCCACAGGGGGCGAAAGAGACCCAGTACTTC. This chain connects TRBV19 to TRBJ2-5; 9 bases are shared with TRBD1. The CDR3 covers 14 residues. Per germline, CDR1 LNHDA and CDR2 SQIVND (reference sequence). J was trimmed by 3 bases and V by 6 bases; bases with no gene match: 5.

CDR3 DNA sequence: TGTGCCAGCAGGTCCGGCTGGAGAATCACTAATGAAAAACTGTTTTTT. Protein sequence: CASRSGWRITNEKLFF. The chain recombines TRBV3-1 (or the pseudogene TRBV3-2) with TRBJ1-4; no clear D gene. Trimming removed 6 bases at V and 2 bases at J, with 16 bases between. CDR1 and CDR2 from the germline V gene are LGHDT and YNNKEL (reference sequence). The CDR3 extends over 16 amino acids.

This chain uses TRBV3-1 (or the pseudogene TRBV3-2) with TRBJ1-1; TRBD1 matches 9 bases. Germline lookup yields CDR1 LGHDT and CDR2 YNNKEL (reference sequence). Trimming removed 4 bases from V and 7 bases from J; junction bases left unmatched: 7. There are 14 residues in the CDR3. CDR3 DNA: TGTGCCAGCAGCCCCCGGGACAGGGCTAATGAAGCTTTCTTT. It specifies CASSPRDRANEAFF.

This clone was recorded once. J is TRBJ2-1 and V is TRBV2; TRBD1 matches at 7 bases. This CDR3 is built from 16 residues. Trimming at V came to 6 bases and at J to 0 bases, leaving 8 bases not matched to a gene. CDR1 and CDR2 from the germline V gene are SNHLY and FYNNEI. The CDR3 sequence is CASRSRDSSSYNEQFF. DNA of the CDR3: TGTGCCAGCAGATCCCGGGACAGCAGCTCCTACAATGAGCAGTTCTTC.

The CDR3 nucleotides read TGCGCCAGCAGCCTCCCAGGGCACGGGGCGGGGGGAAACAATGAGCAGTTCTTC. Encoded protein: CASSLPGHGAGGNNEQFF. V gene TRBV4-1 combines with J gene TRBJ2-1; 8 bases are shared with TRBD2. The V gene end was trimmed by 4 bases and the J gene end by 5 bases; junction bases not matched to a gene: 16. The V gene's germline CDR1 is MGHRA and CDR2 YSYEKL. This CDR3 comprises 18 residues.

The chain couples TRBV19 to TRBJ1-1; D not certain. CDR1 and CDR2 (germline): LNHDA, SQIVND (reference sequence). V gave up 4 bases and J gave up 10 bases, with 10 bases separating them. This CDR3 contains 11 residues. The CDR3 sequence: CASSSRLGAFF. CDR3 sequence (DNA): TGTGCCAGTAGTAGCCGCTTGGGAGCTTTCTTT.

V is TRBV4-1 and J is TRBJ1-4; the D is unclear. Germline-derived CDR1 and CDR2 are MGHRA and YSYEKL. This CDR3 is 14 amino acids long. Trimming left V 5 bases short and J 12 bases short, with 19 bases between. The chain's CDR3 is CASSRHRGSRELFF. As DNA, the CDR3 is TGCGCCAGCAGCAGACACAGAGGGAGTAGGGAACTGTTTTTT.

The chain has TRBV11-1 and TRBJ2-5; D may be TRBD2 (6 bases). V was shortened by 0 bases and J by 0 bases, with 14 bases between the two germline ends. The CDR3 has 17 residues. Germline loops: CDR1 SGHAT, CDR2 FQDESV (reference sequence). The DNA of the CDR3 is TGTGCCAGCAGCTTAGCTAGCGGAAAAGGGTACCAAGAGACCCAGTACTTC. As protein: CASSLASGKGYQETQYF.

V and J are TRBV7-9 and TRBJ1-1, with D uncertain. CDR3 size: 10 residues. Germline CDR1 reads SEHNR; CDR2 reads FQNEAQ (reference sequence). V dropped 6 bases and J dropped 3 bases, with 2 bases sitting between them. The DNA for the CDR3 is TGTGCCAGCAGTCACACTGAAGCTTTCTTT. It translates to CASSHTEAFF.

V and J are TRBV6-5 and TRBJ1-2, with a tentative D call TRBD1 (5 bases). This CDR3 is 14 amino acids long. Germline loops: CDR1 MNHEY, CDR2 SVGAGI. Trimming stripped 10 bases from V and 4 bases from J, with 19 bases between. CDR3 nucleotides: TGTGCCACCTCGCGCCGGGCCGGGACCTATGGCTACACCTTC. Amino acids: CATSRRAGTYGYTF.

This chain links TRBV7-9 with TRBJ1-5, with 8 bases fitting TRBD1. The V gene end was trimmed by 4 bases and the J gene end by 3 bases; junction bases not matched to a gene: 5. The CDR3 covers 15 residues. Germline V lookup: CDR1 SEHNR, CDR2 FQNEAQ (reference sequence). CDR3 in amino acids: CASSSTGEANQPQHF. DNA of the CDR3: TGTGCCAGCAGCTCGACAGGGGAGGCCAATCAGCCCCAGCATTTT.

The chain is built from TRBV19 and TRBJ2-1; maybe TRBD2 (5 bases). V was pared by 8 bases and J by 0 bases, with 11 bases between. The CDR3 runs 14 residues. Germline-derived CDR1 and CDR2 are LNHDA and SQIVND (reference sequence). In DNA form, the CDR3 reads TGTGCCAGTGGAGGCAGGAGCTCCTACAATGAGCAGTTCTTC. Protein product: CASGGRSSYNEQFF.

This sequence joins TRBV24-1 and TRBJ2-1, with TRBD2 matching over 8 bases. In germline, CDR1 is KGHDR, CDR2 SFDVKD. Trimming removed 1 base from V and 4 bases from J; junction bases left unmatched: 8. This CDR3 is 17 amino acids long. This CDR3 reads CATSDLPKSGGYNEQFF. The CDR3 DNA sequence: TGTGCCACCAGTGATTTACCCAAGAGCGGGGGATACAATGAGCAGTTCTTC.

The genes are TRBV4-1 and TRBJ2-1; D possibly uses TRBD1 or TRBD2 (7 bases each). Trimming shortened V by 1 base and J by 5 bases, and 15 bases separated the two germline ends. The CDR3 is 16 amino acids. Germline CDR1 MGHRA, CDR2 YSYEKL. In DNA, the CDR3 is TGCGCCAGCAGCCAAGTCGTACCAGGGGGGGACAATGAGCAGTTCTTC. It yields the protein CASSQVVPGGDNEQFF.

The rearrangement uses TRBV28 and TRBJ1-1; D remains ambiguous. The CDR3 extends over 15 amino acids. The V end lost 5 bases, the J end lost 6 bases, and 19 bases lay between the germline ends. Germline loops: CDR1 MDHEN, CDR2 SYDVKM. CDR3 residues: CASSIPSRGLPEAFF. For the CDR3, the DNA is TGTGCCAGCAGTATCCCGTCCCGAGGGCTGCCTGAAGCTTTCTTT.

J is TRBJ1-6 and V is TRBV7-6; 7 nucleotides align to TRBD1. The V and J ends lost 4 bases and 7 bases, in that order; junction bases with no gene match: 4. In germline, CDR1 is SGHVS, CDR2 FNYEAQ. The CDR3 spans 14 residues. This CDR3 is CASSSGQENSPLHF. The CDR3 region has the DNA TGTGCCAGCAGCTCTGGACAGGAGAATTCACCCCTCCACTTT.

In DNA form, the CDR3 reads TGTGCCAGCAGGGGACTCGGGGGAGAAAAACTGTTTTTT. Protein: CASRGLGGEKLFF. This rearrangement joins TRBV6-5 to TRBJ1-4; possibly TRBD1 for D (5 bases). The CDR3 spans 13 residues. Germline CDR1 is MNHEY and CDR2 is SVGAGI. Trimming pared 6 bases from V and 8 bases from J, leaving 13 bases between.

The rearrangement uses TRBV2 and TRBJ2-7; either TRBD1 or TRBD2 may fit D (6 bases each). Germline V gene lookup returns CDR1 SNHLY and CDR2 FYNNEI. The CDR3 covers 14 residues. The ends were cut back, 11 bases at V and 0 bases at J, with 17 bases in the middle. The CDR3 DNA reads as TGTGCCGGGGGACTGGACAGTCACTCCTACGAGCAGTACTTC. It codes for CAGGLDSHSYEQYF.

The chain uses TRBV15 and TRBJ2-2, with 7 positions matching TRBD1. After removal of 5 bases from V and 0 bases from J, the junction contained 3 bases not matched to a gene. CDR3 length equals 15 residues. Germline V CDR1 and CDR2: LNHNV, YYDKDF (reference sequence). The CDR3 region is CATSQDRPNTGELFF. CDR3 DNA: TGTGCCACCAGCCAGGACAGGCCGAACACCGGGGAGCTGTTTTTT.

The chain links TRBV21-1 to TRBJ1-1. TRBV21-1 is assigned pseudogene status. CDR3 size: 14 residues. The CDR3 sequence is CASSPREAGTEAFF. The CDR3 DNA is TGTGCCAGCAGCCCGCGGGAGGCGGGCACTGAAGCTTTCTTT.

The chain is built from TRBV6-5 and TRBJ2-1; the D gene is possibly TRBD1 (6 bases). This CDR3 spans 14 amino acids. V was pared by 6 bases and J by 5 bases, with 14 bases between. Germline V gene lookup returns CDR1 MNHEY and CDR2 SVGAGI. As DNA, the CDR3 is TGTGCCAGCAGCCCCCCGGGACAACACAATGAGCAGTTCTTC. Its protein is CASSPPGQHNEQFF.

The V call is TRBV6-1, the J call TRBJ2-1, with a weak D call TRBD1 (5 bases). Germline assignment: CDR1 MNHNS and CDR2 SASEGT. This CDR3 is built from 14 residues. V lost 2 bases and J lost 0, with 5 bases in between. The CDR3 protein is CASSETGSYNEQFF. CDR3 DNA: TGTGCCAGCAGTGAAACAGGCTCCTACAATGAGCAGTTCTTC.

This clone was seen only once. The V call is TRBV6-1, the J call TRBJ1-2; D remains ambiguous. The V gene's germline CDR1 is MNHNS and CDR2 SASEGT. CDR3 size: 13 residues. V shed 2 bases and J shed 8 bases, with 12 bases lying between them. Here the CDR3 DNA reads TGTGCCAGCAGTGAATTTTCCGTCGACGGCTACACCTTC. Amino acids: CASSEFSVDGYTF.

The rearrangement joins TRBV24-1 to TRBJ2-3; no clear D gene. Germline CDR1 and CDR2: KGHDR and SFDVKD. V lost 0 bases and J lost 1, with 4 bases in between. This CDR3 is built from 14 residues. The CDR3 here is CATSDLAGTDTQYF. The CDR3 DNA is TGTGCCACCAGTGATTTGGCAGGCACAGATACGCAGTATTTT.

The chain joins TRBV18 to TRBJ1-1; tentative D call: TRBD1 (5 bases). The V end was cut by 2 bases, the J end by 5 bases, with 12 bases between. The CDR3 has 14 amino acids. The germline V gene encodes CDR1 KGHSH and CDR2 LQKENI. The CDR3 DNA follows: TGTGCCAGCTCACCAGGAAGGGGCAGAACTGAAGCTTTCTTT. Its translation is CASSPGRGRTEAFF.

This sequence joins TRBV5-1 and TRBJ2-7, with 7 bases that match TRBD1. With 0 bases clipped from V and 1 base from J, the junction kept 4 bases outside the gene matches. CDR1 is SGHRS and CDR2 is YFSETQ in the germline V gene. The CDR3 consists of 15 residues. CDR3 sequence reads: CASSLGTGESYEQYF. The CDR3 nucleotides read TGCGCCAGCAGCTTGGGAACAGGGGAGTCCTACGAGCAGTACTTC.